The T cell receptor beta chain described here comes from a study of T cell repertoires in cytomegalovirus infection. Study overall: Evidence of both CMV infection and a matching HLA type came from public TCR beta signatures.

The CDR3 spans 15 residues. Germline lookup yields CDR1 LGHNA and CDR2 YSLEER. The V segment lost 0 bases and the J segment 5 bases; nucleotides outside the gene matches: 4. The study, taken as a whole, reports: Ex vivo responses were dominated by HLA-C-restricted CMV-specific TCR beta clonotypes.

This clonotype has a handful of counts. What it recognizes is unknown. In TCRdb, the reads were re-called with MiXCR into one record per CDR3 protein. Among approximately 76,000 distinct CDR3 sequences listed, more than 20% were seen once. V gene TRBV4-3 combines with J gene TRBJ2-3; 8 bases align to TRBD2. The TCR was taken from a human donor in good health (CMV status not recorded). Some clones in this sample may be carry-over from other donors' samples. The material sequenced was CD8+ T cells from cultured PBMCs, taken from culture after CMV antigen stimulation. The CDR3 coding sequence is TGCGCCAGCAGCCAAGACTCCGGGACTAGAGATACGCAGTATTTT. It is translated as CASSQDSGTRDTQYF.